One and the same sample provided the 17 T cell receptor beta chains below, sequenced in a study of T cell repertoires and HLA-DP antigens. After more than twelve days' expansion, CD4+ cells were restimulated 20 to 25 h with HeLa expressing allogeneic DPB1. Stimulation used HeLa cells expressing transduced HLA-DPA1/DPB1, HLA-DM, invariant chain and CD80. The protocol was immunoSEQ multiplex PCR, while the TCRdb copy is restricted to in-frame clones and leaves out a portion. The table shows 1,500 to 2,000 clones, with about 77% occurring only once. Sequences were obtained from CD137- CD4+ T cells from cultured PBMCs. The receptor set was obtained from a man aged 45-65 years in good health and CMV-seronegative.

In this sample, this clone turned up once. The chain has TRBV15 and TRBJ1-2; 9 bases are a match to TRBD1. CDR3 size: 14 residues. The V and J ends lost 0 bases and 10 bases, in that order; junction bases with no gene match: 6. Germline V gene lookup returns CDR1 LNHNV and CDR2 YYDKDF (reference sequence). The CDR3 spells CATSRDKQGAIYTF. CDR3 sequence (DNA): TGTGCCACCAGCAGAGATAAACAGGGGGCGATCTACACCTTC.

The DNA for the CDR3 is TGTGCCAGCAGCTTAGGGGGGACAGCCGACACTGAAGCTTTCTTT. Protein: CASSLGGTADTEAFF. This chain connects TRBV11-1 to TRBJ1-1; 7 positions match TRBD1. The CDR3 runs to 15 residues. CDR1 is SGHAT, CDR2 FQDESV, per germline (reference sequence). The trim removed 1 base at V and 3 bases at J, leaving 5 bases unmatched.

This clone came up a few times. The chain combines TRBV11-2 with TRBJ1-1, with 11 bases lining up with TRBD1. The length of the CDR3 is 17 residues. Germline assignment: CDR1 SGHAT and CDR2 FQNNGV. V lost 1 base and J lost 0; bases outside the gene matches: 4. CDR3 protein: CASSLGTGGAMNTEAFF. CDR3 sequence (DNA): TGTGCCAGCAGCTTAGGGACAGGGGGCGCCATGAACACTGAAGCTTTCTTT.

The J gene is TRBJ1-1, the V gene TRBV2; 7 bases align to TRBD1. The CDR3 runs to 19 residues. V lost 3 bases, J lost 1 base, and 17 bases stayed unmatched. Germline CDR1 SNHLY, CDR2 FYNNEI. The CDR3 DNA reads as TGTGCCAGCAGTGATTCGACAGGGCTTTCCACCAAACAGAACACTGAAGCTTTCTTT. Translated, it gives CASSDSTGLSTKQNTEAFF.

V and J are TRBV6-5 and TRBJ1-1, with TRBD1 matching 7 bases. Germline assignment: CDR1 MNHEY and CDR2 SVGAGI. The V and J ends lost 5 bases and 1 base, in that order; junction bases with no gene match: 7. CDR3 length: 15 amino acids. The DNA of the CDR3 is TGTGCCAGCAGTGCCACAGGGGCTGGGAACACTGAAGCTTTCTTT. Residues: CASSATGAGNTEAFF.

CDR3 sequence (DNA): TGTGCCAGCAAACACTTGACCACAGATACGCAGTATTTT. This encodes CASKHLTTDTQYF. V is TRBV6-1 and J is TRBJ2-3; D is unclear. This CDR3 comprises 13 residues. Germline values: CDR1 MNHNS, CDR2 SASEGT. V was clipped by 7 bases and J by 2 bases, with 10 bases between them.

This sequence joins TRBV19 and TRBJ2-3, with D perhaps matching TRBD2 (6 bases). This CDR3 is built from 12 residues. Germline V gene data show CDR1 as LNHDA and CDR2 as SQIVND (reference sequence). Trimming took 6 bases from V and 5 from J, leaving 9 bases between them. CDR3 amino acids: CASRQAGDTQYF. The CDR3 coding sequence is TGTGCCAGTAGACAAGCGGGAGATACGCAGTATTTT.

CDR3 in amino acids: CASSYTGGDYGYTF. In nucleotides, the CDR3 is TGTGCCAGCAGCTATACAGGGGGCGACTATGGCTACACCTTC. The V and J genes are TRBV7-1 and TRBJ1-2, with 9 nucleotides matching TRBD1. Being an ORF, TRBV7-1 has a function that is uncertain. Trimming at V came to 4 bases and at J to 3 bases, leaving 3 bases not matched to a gene. The CDR3 is 14 amino acids.

This clone was seen a handful of times. The chain joins TRBV30 to TRBJ1-1; no definite D call. The CDR3 contains 14 residues. Trimming pared 0 bases from V and 0 bases from J, leaving 8 bases between. Germline CDR1 reads GTSNPN; CDR2 reads SVGIG (reference sequence). The DNA of the CDR3 is TGTGCCTGGAGTGTTTGGGGAGTGAACACTGAAGCTTTCTTT. It encodes CAWSVWGVNTEAFF.

V and J are TRBV6-5 and TRBJ2-7; TRBD1 matches at 10 bases. This CDR3 is 15 amino acids long. CDR1 is MNHEY, CDR2 SVGAGI, per germline. Trimming cost V 2 bases and J 2 bases; bases outside gene matches: 3. This CDR3 is CASSYRGQGAYEQYF. In nucleotides, the CDR3 is TGTGCCAGCAGTTACCGTGGACAGGGGGCCTACGAGCAGTACTTC.

V usage is TRBV6-5 and J usage is TRBJ2-3; no firm D call. The V gene's germline CDR1 is MNHEY and CDR2 SVGAGI. The V end was cut by 1 base, the J end by 3 bases, with 11 bases between. There are 15 residues in the CDR3. CDR3 region: CASSYWASGTDTQYF. The DNA for the CDR3 is TGTGCCAGCAGTTACTGGGCTAGTGGGACAGATACGCAGTATTTT.

The V call is TRBV7-2, the J call TRBJ2-7, with 12 positions matching TRBD2. The CDR3 extends over 14 amino acids. V gave up 3 bases and J gave up 5 bases; unmatched junction bases: 2. The germline V gene has CDR1 SGHTA and CDR2 FQGNSA. The CDR3 nucleotides read TGTGCCAGCAGCTTTCGACTAGCGGGAGACGAGCAGTACTTC. Translated, it gives CASSFRLAGDEQYF.

The chain recombines TRBV28 with TRBJ2-7, with TRBD2 matching over 9 bases. V shed 7 bases and J 4 bases; nucleotides not matched to a gene: 8. Germline V gene data show CDR1 as MDHEN and CDR2 as SYDVKM. CDR3 length: 14 amino acids. CDR3 amino acids: CASITAGGGYEQYF. The CDR3 DNA reads as TGTGCCAGCATTACAGCGGGGGGAGGTTACGAGCAGTACTTC.

The chain employs TRBV6-5 and TRBJ2-7; 7 bases are a match to TRBD1. The germline V gene has CDR1 MNHEY and CDR2 SVGAGI. V shed 4 bases and J 4 bases; nucleotides not matched to a gene: 7. The CDR3 runs 14 residues. CDR3 sequence: CASSWRQGPYEQYF. DNA for the CDR3: TGTGCCAGCAGTTGGCGACAGGGACCATACGAGCAGTACTTC.

The rearrangement uses TRBV5-5 and TRBJ1-5, with unresolved D. Trimming pared 1 base from V and 5 bases from J, leaving 7 bases between. The CDR3 consists of 13 residues. In germline, CDR1 is SGHKS, CDR2 YYEKEE (reference sequence). In DNA form, the CDR3 reads TGTGCCAGCAGCTTGTCTCCCCATCAGCCCCAGCATTTT. The encoded protein is CASSLSPHQPQHF.

V and J are TRBV19 and TRBJ2-1; D ambiguous. The V end was cut by 6 bases, the J end by 8 bases, with 20 bases between. The germline CDR1 and CDR2 sequences are LNHDA and SQIVND (reference sequence). This CDR3 region has 15 residues. The CDR3, as DNA: TGTGCCAGTAGCATCGTGAGTCCCATTGGGGATGAGCAGTTCTTC. Amino acid sequence: CASSIVSPIGDEQFF.

V is TRBV29-1 and J is TRBJ2-3; D ambiguous. Germline V gene lookup returns CDR1 SQVTM and CDR2 ANQGSEA. V was cut by 2 bases and J by 2 bases, with 8 bases left in between. The CDR3 covers 13 residues. The CDR3 coding sequence is TGCAGCGTTGAACGCCAGAACACAGATACGCAGTATTTT. Protein product: CSVERQNTDTQYF.